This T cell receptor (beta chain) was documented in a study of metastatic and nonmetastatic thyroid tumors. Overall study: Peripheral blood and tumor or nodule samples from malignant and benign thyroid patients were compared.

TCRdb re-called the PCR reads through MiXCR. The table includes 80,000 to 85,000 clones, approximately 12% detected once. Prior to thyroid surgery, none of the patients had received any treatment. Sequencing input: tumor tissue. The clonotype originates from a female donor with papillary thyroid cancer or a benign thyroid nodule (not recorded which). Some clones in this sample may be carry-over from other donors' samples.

The CDR3: CASSTDPRWETQYF. The CDR3 DNA follows: TGTGCCAGCAGCACCGACCCTCGGTGGGAGACCCAGTACTTC. This chain links TRBV7-2 with TRBJ2-5; no reliable D call. V was clipped by 5 bases and J by 5 bases, with 15 bases between them. This CDR3 is 14 amino acids long. The V gene's germline CDR1 is SGHTA and CDR2 FQGNSA.